Sequencing of this TCR beta chain was carried out in a study of T-cell reconstitution after alpha-beta-depleted transplantation in children. Study observations and caveats: It was surviving recipient T cells and thymic progenitors that gave some patients high TCRbeta diversity at day 60. Once a year had passed after transplant, T-cell counts and diversity came mostly from newly produced T cells. Expanded clones from the graft, numbering several hundred, reportedly supplied alpha-beta T cells about two months after transplant.

About this clonotype itself: Its antigen is still unknown.

TCRbeta library construction was performed incorporating unique molecular identifiers. TCRdb passed the PCR reads through MiXCR, listing each CDR3 protein once. The repertoire consists of about 980,000 distinct CDR3 sequences, with about 29% occurring once and the leading ten covering about 28%. CDR3 length equals 14 residues. Germline CDR1 SQVTM, CDR2 ANQGSEA. V was cut by 7 bases and J by 3 bases, with 16 bases left in between. The V gene is TRBV29-1, the J gene TRBJ2-1; D tentatively reads TRBD1 or TRBD2 (5 bases each). Material: PBMCs, mostly from graft donor cells, obtained 360 days after TCRalphabeta/CD19-depleted stem cell transplant. This clonotype originated in a boy less than two years old who had a stem cell transplant for SCID, so the T cells may come from the graft donor. Here the CDR3 reads CSATTGRNYNEQFF. The CDR3 coding sequence is TGCAGCGCAACAACGGGACGGAACTACAATGAGCAGTTCTTC.